Sequencing of this TCR beta chain was carried out in a study of shared clonotypes between healthy human individuals. General observations from the study: Owing to a small donor count, the genetic and exposure-history diversity represented was limited.

The ends were cut back, 3 bases at V and 4 bases at J, with 11 bases in the middle. The germline V gene has CDR1 SGDLS and CDR2 YYNGEE. The length of the CDR3 is 15 residues. Points on this clone: Its specificity is not known.

Several immunoSEQ plates received, in even portions, the genomic DNA of each subset. Method: immunoSEQ multiplex PCR; TCRdb's copy keeps in-frame clones and lacks some. This table has some 630,000 clones, 95% to 96% appearing once. Naive CD8 cells were CD45RO-negative, positively selected for CCR7, excluding terminally differentiated effector memory CD45RA+ cells. The receptor comes from a woman in her 30s in good health. The sequenced material came from naive CD8+ T cells sorted from blood. The rearrangement uses TRBV9 and TRBJ2-6; perhaps D is TRBD1 or TRBD2 (5 bases each). The CDR3 sequence: CASSDEGLGANVLTF. For the CDR3, the DNA is TGTGCCAGCAGCGATGAGGGGCTAGGGGCCAACGTCCTGACTTTC.